The T cell receptor beta chain described here comes from a study of blood T cells in healthy people across ages. Deletions cut 0 bases from V and 3 bases from J, with 6 bases between. Germline V gene lookup returns CDR1 WNHNN and CDR2 SYGVQD (reference sequence). The CDR3 runs 13 residues. Study-wide results and caveats: Naive T cell percentage and TCR beta diversity correlated strongly.

As concerns this clonotype: The antigen is undetermined. This may be a read error, as it is one base from a much larger clone.

Primed by a sample-barcoded 5' primer and a J-beta primer mix, a second PCR proceeded for about 7 to 11 cycles. Tags on each cDNA molecule came from a template-switch adaptor with 12 random nucleotides. TCRdb independently ran MiXCR on the 5' RACE reads; one entry per CDR3 protein. The profile shows some 1.5 million distinct CDR3 sequences, 28% of them singletons. The TCR was taken from a woman between 25 and 40 years old in good health. The chain combines TRBV10-1 with TRBJ2-7; D gene ambiguous. The sample taken for sequencing was blood. In nucleotides, the CDR3 is TGCGCCAGCAGTGAGTCCAGTGGCTACGAGCAGTACTTC. This translates into CASSESSGYEQYF.